Sequencing of this T cell receptor beta chain was carried out in a study of PD-1 blockade in classical Hodgkin lymphoma. The table came from immunoSEQ multiplex PCR; TCRdb's copy has only in-frame clones and leaves some out. This repertoire shows 25,000 to 35,000 clones, 70% to 85% found once; its top ten account for less than 4.5%. The length of the CDR3 is 13 residues. The V gene's germline CDR1 is SGHVS and CDR2 FQNEAQ. V was trimmed by 1 base and J by 9 bases, leaving 10 bases between them. The patients all showed relapse after autologous stem cell transplantation, while their brentuximab vedotin exposure varied.

This TCR derives from a human donor with classical Hodgkin lymphoma. The sample here was peripheral blood mononuclear cells (PBMCs), taken before the second cycle of nivolumab. The gene calls are TRBV7-8 and TRBJ2-1; D gene uncertain. CDR3 amino acids: CASSLVLTAEQFF. DNA of the CDR3: TGTGCCAGCAGCTTAGTGCTAACCGCTGAGCAGTTCTTC.